This record covers a single T cell receptor (beta chain). The antigen remains undetermined. This CDR3 is built from 14 residues. Germline V lookup: CDR1 SEHNR, CDR2 FQNEAQ (reference sequence). The V gene lost 1 base and the J gene lost 8 bases, with 14 bases spanning the gap. This entry comes from a study of OX40 agonist ivuxolimab in advanced cancers. Study context: Ivuxolimab, an agonistic anti-OX40 (CD134) antibody, was given to patients.

The table came from immunoSEQ multiplex PCR; TCRdb's copy has only in-frame clones and leaves some out. The sample records some 14,000 clones, about three quarters being singletons. Findings and limits, study-wide: Among some nonresponders, normalized T-cell clonal expansion was also low. CD8+ T cells averaged more expanded clones than CD4+. At 0.1 to 3.0 mg/kg and by week 6, clonal expansion occurred in CD4+ and CD8+ blood T cells.

Sequencing was performed on CD4+ or CD8+ T cells sorted from blood, taken in a trial of the OX40 agonist ivuxolimab. The J gene is TRBJ1-2, the V gene TRBV7-9; TRBD1 is a possible D gene (6 bases). The receptor was isolated from an adult with an advanced solid tumor such as melanoma, head and neck, liver or kidney cancer. CDR3 sequence reads: CASSLVAGVEGYTF. The CDR3 bases are TGTGCCAGCAGCTTAGTGGCAGGGGTGGAGGGCTACACCTTC.